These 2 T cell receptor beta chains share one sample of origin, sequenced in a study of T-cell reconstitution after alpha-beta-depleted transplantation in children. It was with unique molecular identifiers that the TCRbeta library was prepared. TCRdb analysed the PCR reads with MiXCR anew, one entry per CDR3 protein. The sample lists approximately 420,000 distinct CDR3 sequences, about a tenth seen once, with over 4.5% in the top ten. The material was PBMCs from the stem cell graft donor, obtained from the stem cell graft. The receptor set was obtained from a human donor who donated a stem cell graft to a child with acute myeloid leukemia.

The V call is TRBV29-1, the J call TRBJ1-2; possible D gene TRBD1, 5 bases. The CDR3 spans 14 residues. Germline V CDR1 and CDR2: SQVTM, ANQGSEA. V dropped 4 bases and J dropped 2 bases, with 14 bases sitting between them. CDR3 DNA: TGCAGCGTTGTGGGGGTTGACTTCAACTATGGCTACACCTTC. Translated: CSVVGVDFNYGYTF.

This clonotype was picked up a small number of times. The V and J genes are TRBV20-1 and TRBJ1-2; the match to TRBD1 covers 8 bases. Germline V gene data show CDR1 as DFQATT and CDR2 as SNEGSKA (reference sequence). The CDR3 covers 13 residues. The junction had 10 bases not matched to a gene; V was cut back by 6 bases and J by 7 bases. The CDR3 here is CSATAGQGGGYTF. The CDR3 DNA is TGCAGTGCAACGGCCGGACAGGGCGGTGGCTACACCTTC.